The clone carrying this T cell receptor (beta chain) was detected only once. The target antigen is unknown. Only in-frame clones appear in the TCRdb table, and some are missing; sequencing was by immunoSEQ multiplex PCR. Among over 150,000 clones listed, approximately 95% were seen once. V shed 1 base and J shed 1 base, with 7 bases lying between them. The CDR3 is made up of 14 amino acids. The germline CDR1 and CDR2 sequences are LNHNV and YYDKDF (reference sequence). This entry is derived from a study of T cell responses to AZD1222 COVID-19 vaccine. Whole-study findings and limits: It was only after the peak T cell response that any repertoires were sampled. Donors were mostly white British, more females; clonal diversity possibly underestimated.

The V call is TRBV15, the J call TRBJ1-1; no firm D call. The sequence came from an adult who received the MenACWY meningococcal vaccine as a control. The specimen comprised peripheral blood, sampled 28 days after the second dose of the MenACWY control vaccine. CDR3 nucleotide sequence: TGTGCCACCAGCAGAGGGTGGGGGAACACTGAAGCTTTCTTT. This translates into CATSRGWGNTEAFF.